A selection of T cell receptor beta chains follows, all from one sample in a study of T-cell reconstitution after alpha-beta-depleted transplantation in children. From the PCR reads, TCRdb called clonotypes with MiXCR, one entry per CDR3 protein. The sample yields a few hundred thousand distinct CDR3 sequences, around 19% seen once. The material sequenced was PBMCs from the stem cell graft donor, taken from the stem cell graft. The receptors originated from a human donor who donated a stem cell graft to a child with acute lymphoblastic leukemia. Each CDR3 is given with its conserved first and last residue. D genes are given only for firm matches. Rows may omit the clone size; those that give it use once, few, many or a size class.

DNA: TGTGCCAATACTGGACAGGGCAGCTCCTACGAGCAGTACTTC
CDR3: CANTGQGSSYEQYF
size: NA
D: TRBD1
J: TRBJ2-7
V: TRBV27

DNA: TGCAGTGCTAGATCAGTGACAGGGCGATATGGCTACACCTTC
CDR3: CSARSVTGRYGYTF
size: NA
D: TRBD1
J: TRBJ1-2
V: TRBV20-1

DNA: TGCGCCAGCAGCTTGGTGGCCAATGAGCAGTTCTTC
CDR3: CASSLVANEQFF
size: many
D: NA
J: TRBJ2-1
V: TRBV7-9

DNA: TGTGCCAGCAGTGAGAGGGGGGGGCTTTTGACAGATACGCAGTATTTT
CDR3: CASSERGGLLTDTQYF
size: NA
D: NA
J: TRBJ2-3
V: TRBV6-1

DNA: TGTGCCAGCAGCTTTACAGGGTCCCCCTGGGAGACCCAGTACTTC
CDR3: CASSFTGSPWETQYF
size: NA
D: NA
J: TRBJ2-5
V: TRBV7-3

DNA: TGTGCCAGCAGTTTAATGAGGGAATTTACCGGGAATTCACCCCTCCACTTT
CDR3: CASSLMREFTGNSPLHF
size: many
D: NA
J: TRBJ1-6
V: TRBV12-3/TRBV12-4

DNA: TGCGCCAGCAGCTTGGGAGGGGGTAAGGGGAACACTGAAGCTTTCTTT
CDR3: CASSLGGGKGNTEAFF
size: NA
D: NA
J: TRBJ1-1
V: TRBV5-1

DNA: TGTGCCAGCAGCCTCAGGGACAGGGGGGCTACCGGGGAGCTGTTTTTT
CDR3: CASSLRDRGATGELFF
size: few
D: TRBD1
J: TRBJ2-2
V: TRBV7-2

DNA: TGTGCCAGCAGCGTGGGGCCCGGGACCCCCCAGCATTTT
CDR3: CASSVGPGTPQHF
size: few
D: NA
J: TRBJ1-5
V: TRBV9

DNA: TGTGCCAGCTCACCAAGGACTAGCGGGGTTGAAGGGGAGACCCAGTACTTC
CDR3: CASSPRTSGVEGETQYF
size: NA
D: TRBD2
J: TRBJ2-5
V: TRBV18

DNA: TGTGCCAGCAGTTCCCCGACTAGCGGGAGCTCCTACAATGAGCAGTTCTTC
CDR3: CASSSPTSGSSYNEQFF
size: NA
D: TRBD2
J: TRBJ2-1
V: TRBV27

DNA: TGTGCCAGCAGTTTGTCAGCGGGAGACTCAAGATCGGAGTACTTC
CDR3: CASSLSAGDSRSEYF
size: NA
D: TRBD2
J: TRBJ2-7
V: TRBV27

DNA: TGTTCCAGCTTCCGTCAGGGGGAAGAGACCCAGTACTTC
CDR3: CSSFRQGEETQYF
size: NA
D: TRBD1
J: TRBJ2-5
V: TRBV18

DNA: TGCGCCAGCAGCTTCGGGGGCGCGGGCACCGGGGAGCTGTTTTTT
CDR3: CASSFGGAGTGELFF
size: few
D: NA
J: TRBJ2-2
V: TRBV5-1

DNA: TGCGCCAGCCAGTTGCACGAGGATCTTATGCCTTCTGAAGCTTTCTTT
CDR3: CASQLHEDLMPSEAFF
size: NA
D: NA
J: TRBJ1-1
V: TRBV4-1

DNA: TGTGCCACCAGTGGACTAGCGGGAAATGAGCAGTTCTTC
CDR3: CATSGLAGNEQFF
size: NA
D: TRBD2
J: TRBJ2-1
V: TRBV24-1

DNA: TGTGCCAGCAGCTTAGTAGGGGGGGGGGTCACTGAAGCTTTCTTT
CDR3: CASSLVGGGVTEAFF
size: NA
D: NA
J: TRBJ1-1
V: TRBV11-3

DNA: TGTGCCAGCAGCTCAACAGGGAGCTCCTACAATGAGCAGTTCTTC
CDR3: CASSSTGSSYNEQFF
size: many
D: NA
J: TRBJ2-1
V: TRBV11-2

DNA: TGCAGTGCTAGAGATGGAGTGGGAACAGGGGCCCTGTATAGCAATCAGCCCCAGCATTTT
CDR3: CSARDGVGTGALYSNQPQHF
size: NA
D: TRBD1
J: TRBJ1-5
V: TRBV20-1

DNA: TGTGCCAGCAGTCTTCTAGCGCCCTACAGCACAGATACGCAGTATTTT
CDR3: CASSLLAPYSTDTQYF
size: few
D: NA
J: TRBJ2-3
V: TRBV2

DNA: TGCGCCAGCAGCTTCGGGGGGCTGAGCTCCTACGAGCAGTACTTC
CDR3: CASSFGGLSSYEQYF
size: few
D: NA
J: TRBJ2-7
V: TRBV5-1

DNA: TGTGCCAGCACTCACCAGAGGGCGGGGAAAGAGACCCAGTACTTC
CDR3: CASTHQRAGKETQYF
size: NA
D: NA
J: TRBJ2-5
V: TRBV12-3/TRBV12-4

DNA: TGTGCCATCAGTGAGAGTAACCCCAGCGGCGAGCAGTACTTC
CDR3: CAISESNPSGEQYF
size: NA
D: NA
J: TRBJ2-7
V: TRBV10-3

DNA: TGTGCCAGCAGCTTAGCGTTTCAGACAGCGTACCAAGAGACCCAGTACTTC
CDR3: CASSLAFQTAYQETQYF
size: few
D: NA
J: TRBJ2-5
V: TRBV7-9

DNA: TGCAGCGTTAGAAAGAAGGATACAGGCATTCAGTACTTC
CDR3: CSVRKKDTGIQYF
size: few
D: NA
J: TRBJ2-4
V: TRBV29-1

DNA: TGTGCCAGCAGTGAGCAGGGCTCCTACTACGAGCAGTACTTC
CDR3: CASSEQGSYYEQYF
size: few
D: NA
J: TRBJ2-7
V: TRBV2

DNA: TGTGCCAGCAGCTTATCAGGGGTGGCCGCAACGACCCAGTACTTC
CDR3: CASSLSGVAATTQYF
size: NA
D: NA
J: TRBJ2-5
V: TRBV7-9

DNA: TGCGCCAGCAGCTTGGTGAGCGATGAGCAGTTCTTC
CDR3: CASSLVSDEQFF
size: many
D: NA
J: TRBJ2-1
V: TRBV5-1

DNA: TGTGCCAGCAGCTCCTGGGGGGAGACAGATACGCAGTATTTT
CDR3: CASSSWGETDTQYF
size: few
D: NA
J: TRBJ2-3
V: TRBV21-1

DNA: TGTGCCAGCAGTGCGGGGGGGACCAATCAGCCCCAGCATTTT
CDR3: CASSAGGTNQPQHF
size: few
D: NA
J: TRBJ1-5
V: TRBV6-1

DNA: TGTGCCAGCAGCTGGGGGTTAGCGAGTTACAATGAGCAGTTCTTC
CDR3: CASSWGLASYNEQFF
size: NA
D: NA
J: TRBJ2-1
V: TRBV5-6

DNA: TGTGCCAGCAGCCGGACAGGGTGGGGCGAAAAACTGTTTTTT
CDR3: CASSRTGWGEKLFF
size: few
D: TRBD1
J: TRBJ1-4
V: TRBV7-2

DNA: TGTGCCAGCAGCTCCTGGGTGGGAGAAGAGACCCAGTACTTC
CDR3: CASSSWVGEETQYF
size: once
D: NA
J: TRBJ2-5
V: TRBV7-7

DNA: TGTGCCACCAGCAGAGCCGAGACTAGCGAGGCGCAGTATTTT
CDR3: CATSRAETSEAQYF
size: NA
D: TRBD2
J: TRBJ2-3
V: TRBV15

DNA: TGTGCCAGCAGCCAAGGACCGGGCGGGAACACTGAAGCTTTCTTT
CDR3: CASSQGPGGNTEAFF
size: NA
D: NA
J: TRBJ1-1
V: TRBV3-1

DNA: TGTGCCAGCAGCTTAGGGGACACTAGCGGGAGGGCCTCCAAGGACAATGAGCAGTTCTTC
CDR3: CASSLGDTSGRASKDNEQFF
size: NA
D: TRBD2
J: TRBJ2-1
V: TRBV13